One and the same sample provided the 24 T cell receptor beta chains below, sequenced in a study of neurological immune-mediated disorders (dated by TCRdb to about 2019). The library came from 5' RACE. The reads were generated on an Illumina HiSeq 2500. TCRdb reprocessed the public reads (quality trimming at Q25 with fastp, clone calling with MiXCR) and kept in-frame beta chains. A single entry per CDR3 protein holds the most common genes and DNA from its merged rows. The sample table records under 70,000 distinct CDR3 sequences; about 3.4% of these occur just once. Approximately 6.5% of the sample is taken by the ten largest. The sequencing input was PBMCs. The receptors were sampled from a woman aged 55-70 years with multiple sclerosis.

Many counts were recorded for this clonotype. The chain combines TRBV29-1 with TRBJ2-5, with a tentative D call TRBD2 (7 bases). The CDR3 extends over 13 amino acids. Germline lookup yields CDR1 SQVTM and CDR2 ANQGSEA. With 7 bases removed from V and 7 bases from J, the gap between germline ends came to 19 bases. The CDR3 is CSGIGGERWTQYF. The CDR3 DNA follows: TGCAGCGGGATAGGGGGGGAGCGGTGGACCCAGTACTTC.

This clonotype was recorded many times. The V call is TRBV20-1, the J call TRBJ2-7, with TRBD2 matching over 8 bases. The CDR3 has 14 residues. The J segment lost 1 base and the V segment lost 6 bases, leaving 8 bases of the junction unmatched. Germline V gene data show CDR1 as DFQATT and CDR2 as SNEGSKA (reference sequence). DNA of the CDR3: TGCAGTGCCAGGGGTCTAGCGGGTTCCTACGAGCAGTACTTC. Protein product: CSARGLAGSYEQYF.

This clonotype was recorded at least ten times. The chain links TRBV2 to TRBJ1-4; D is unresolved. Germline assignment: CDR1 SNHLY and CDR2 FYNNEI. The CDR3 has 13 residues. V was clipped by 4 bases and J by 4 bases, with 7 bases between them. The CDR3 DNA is TGTGCCAGCAGTGGGCAGTTTAATGAAAAACTGTTTTTT. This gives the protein CASSGQFNEKLFF.

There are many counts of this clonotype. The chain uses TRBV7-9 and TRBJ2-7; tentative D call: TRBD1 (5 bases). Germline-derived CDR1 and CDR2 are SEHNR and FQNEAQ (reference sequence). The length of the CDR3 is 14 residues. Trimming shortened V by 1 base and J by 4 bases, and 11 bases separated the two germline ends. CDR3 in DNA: TGTGCCAGCAGCTTAGGGGGCGCGAGTTACGAGCAGTACTTC. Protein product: CASSLGGASYEQYF.

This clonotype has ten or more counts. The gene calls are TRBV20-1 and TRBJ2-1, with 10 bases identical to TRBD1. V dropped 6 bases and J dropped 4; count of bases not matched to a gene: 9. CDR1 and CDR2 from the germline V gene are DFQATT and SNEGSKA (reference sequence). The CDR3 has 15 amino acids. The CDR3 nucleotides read TGCAGTGCCCGCGGACAGGGGGGTCGATACAATGAGCAGTTCTTC. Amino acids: CSARGQGGRYNEQFF.

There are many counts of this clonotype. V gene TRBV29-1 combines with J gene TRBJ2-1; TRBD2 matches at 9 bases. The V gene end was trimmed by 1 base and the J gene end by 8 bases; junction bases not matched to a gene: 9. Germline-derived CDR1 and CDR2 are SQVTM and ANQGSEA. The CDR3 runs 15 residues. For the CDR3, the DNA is TGCAGCGTTGAAGGTGTAGCGGGAGTGGCTGATGAGCAGTTCTTC. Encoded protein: CSVEGVAGVADEQFF.

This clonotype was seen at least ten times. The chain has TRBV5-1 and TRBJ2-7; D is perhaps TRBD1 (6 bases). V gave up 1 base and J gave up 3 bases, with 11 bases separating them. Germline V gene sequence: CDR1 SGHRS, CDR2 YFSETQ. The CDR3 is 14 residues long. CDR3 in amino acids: CASSLSDRNYEQYF. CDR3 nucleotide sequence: TGCGCCAGCAGCTTGAGCGACAGGAACTACGAGCAGTACTTC.

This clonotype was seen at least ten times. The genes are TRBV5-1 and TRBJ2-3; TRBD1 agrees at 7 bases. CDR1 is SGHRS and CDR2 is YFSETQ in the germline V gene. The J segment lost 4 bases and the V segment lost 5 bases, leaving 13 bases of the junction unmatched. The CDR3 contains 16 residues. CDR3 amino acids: CASSMEWTGEADTQYF. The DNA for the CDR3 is TGCGCCAGCAGTATGGAGTGGACAGGAGAGGCAGATACGCAGTATTTT.

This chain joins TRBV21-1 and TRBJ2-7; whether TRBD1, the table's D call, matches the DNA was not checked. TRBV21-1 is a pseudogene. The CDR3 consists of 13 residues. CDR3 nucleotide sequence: TGTGCCAGCAGCGTTCACCGGGAGAACGAGCAGTACTTC. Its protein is CASSVHRENEQYF.

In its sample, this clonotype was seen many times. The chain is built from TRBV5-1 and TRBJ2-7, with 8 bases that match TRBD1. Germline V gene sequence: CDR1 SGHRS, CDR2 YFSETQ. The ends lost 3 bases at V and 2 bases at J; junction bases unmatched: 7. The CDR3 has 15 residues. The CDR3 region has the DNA TGCGCCAGCAGCTGGATGACAGGGGACCCCTACGAGCAGTACTTC. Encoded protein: CASSWMTGDPYEQYF.

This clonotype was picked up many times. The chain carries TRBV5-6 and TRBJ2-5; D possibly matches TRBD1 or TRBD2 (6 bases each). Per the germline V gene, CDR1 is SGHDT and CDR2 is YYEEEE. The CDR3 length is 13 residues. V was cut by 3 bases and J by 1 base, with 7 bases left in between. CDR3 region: CASSWGAQETQYF. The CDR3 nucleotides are TGTGCCAGCAGCTGGGGGGCCCAAGAGACCCAGTACTTC.

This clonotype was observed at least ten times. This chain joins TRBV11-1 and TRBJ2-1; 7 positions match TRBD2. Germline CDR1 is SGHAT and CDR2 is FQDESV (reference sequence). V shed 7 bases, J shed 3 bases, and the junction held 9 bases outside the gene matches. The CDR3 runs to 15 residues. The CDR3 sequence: CASTERDVLYNEQFF. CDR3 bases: TGTGCCAGCACCGAGCGGGATGTGCTCTACAATGAGCAGTTCTTC.

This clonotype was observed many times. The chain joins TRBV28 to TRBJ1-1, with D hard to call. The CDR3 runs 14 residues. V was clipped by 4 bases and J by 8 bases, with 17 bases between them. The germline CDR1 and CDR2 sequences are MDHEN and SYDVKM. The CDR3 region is CASSSPGRSGEAFF. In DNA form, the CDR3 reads TGTGCCAGCAGTTCCCCGGGGAGGTCCGGAGAAGCTTTCTTT.

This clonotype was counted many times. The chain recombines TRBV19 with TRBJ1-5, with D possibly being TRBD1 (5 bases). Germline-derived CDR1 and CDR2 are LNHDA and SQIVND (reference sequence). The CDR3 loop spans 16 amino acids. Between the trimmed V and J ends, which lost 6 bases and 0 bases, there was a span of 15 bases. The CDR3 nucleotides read TGTGCCAGTAGAATCGGACGGGGACCTAGCAATCAGCCCCAGCATTTT. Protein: CASRIGRGPSNQPQHF. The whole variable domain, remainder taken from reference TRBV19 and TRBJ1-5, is DGGITQSPKYLFRKEGQNVTLSCEQNLNHDAMYWYRQDPGQGLRLIYYSQIVNDFQKGDIAEGYSVSREKKESFPLTVTSAQKNPTAFYLCASRIGRGPSNQPQHFGDGTRLSIL.

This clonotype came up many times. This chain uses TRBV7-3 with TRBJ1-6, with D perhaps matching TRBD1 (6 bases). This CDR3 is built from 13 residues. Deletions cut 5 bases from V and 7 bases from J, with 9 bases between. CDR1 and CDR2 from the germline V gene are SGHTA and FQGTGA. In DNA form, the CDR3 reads TGTGCCAGCAGCCAGGACAGCAATTCACCCCTCCACTTT. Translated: CASSQDSNSPLHF.

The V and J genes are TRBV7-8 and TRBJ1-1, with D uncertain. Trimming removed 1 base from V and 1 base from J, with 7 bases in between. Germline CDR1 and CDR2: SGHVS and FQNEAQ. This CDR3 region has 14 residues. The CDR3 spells CASSLGVRNTEAFF. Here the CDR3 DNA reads TGTGCCAGCAGCTTAGGTGTCAGGAACACTGAAGCTTTCTTT.

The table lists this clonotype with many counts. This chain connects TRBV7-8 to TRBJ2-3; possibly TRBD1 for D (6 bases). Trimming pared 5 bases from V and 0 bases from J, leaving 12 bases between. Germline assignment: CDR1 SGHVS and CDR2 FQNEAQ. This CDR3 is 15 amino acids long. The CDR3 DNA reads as TGTGCCAGCAGCACCGGACAGACAAGCACAGATACGCAGTATTTT. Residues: CASSTGQTSTDTQYF.

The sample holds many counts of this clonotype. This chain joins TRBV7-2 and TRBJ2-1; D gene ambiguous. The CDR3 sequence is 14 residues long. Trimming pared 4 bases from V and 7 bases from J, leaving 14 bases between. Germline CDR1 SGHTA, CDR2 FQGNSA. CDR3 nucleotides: TGTGCCAGCAGCTCCCGACAAAGTAGGAATGAGCAGTTCTTC. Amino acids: CASSSRQSRNEQFF. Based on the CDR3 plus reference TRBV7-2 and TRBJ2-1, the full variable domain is GAGVSQSPSNKVTEKGKDVELRCDPISGHTALYWYRQSLGQGLEFLIYFQGNSAPDKSGLPSDRFSAERTGGSVSTLTIQRTQQEDSAVYLCASSSRQSRNEQFFGPGTRLTVL.

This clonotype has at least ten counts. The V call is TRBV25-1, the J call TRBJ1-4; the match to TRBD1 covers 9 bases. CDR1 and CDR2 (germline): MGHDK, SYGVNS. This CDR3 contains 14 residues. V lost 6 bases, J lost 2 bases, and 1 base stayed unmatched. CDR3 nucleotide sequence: TGTGCCAGCAGGGGACAGGGTACTAATGAAAAACTGTTTTTT. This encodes CASRGQGTNEKLFF.

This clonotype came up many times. The CDR3 is CASSSPAGGLETQYF. The CDR3 region has the DNA TGTGCCAGCAGTTCCCCGGCGGGGGGTCTGGAGACCCAGTACTTC. The V and J genes are TRBV6-2 or TRBV6-3 and TRBJ2-5; 8 bases match TRBD2. V shed 4 bases, J shed 5 bases, and the junction held 9 bases outside the gene matches. The CDR3 has 15 amino acids. The germline gives CDR1 MNHEY, CDR2 SVGEGT.

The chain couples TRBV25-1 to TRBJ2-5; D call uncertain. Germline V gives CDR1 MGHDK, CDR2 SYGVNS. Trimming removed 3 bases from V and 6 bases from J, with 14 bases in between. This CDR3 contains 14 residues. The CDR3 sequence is CASSDSSRIQTQYF. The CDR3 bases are TGTGCCAGCAGTGATTCCAGCCGGATCCAGACCCAGTACTTC. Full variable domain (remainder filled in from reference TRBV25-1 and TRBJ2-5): EADIYQTPRYLVIGTGKKITLECSQTMGHDKMYWYQQDPGMELHLIHYSYGVNSTEKGDLSSESTVSRIRTEHFPLTLESARPSHTSQYLCASSDSSRIQTQYFGPGTRLLVL.

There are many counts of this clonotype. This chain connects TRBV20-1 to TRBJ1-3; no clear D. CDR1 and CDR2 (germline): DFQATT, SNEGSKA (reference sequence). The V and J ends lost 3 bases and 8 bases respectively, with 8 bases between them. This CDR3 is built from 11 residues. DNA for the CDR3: TGCAGTGCTAGGGATCTGGACACCATATATTTT. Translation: CSARDLDTIYF.

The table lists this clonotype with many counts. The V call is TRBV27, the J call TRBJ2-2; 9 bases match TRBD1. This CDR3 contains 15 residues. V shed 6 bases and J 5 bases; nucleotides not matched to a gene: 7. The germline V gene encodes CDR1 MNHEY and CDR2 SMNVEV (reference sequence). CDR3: CASRPGTGSTGELFF. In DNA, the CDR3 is TGTGCCAGCAGACCCGGGACAGGGTCGACCGGGGAGCTGTTTTTT.

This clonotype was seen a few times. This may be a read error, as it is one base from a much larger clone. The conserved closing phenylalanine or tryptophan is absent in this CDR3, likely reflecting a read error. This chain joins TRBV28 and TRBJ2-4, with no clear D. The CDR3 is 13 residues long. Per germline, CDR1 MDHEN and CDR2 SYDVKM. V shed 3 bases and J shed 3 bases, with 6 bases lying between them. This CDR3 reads CASSFEVKNIQYC. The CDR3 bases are TGTGCCAGCAGTTTCGAGGTCAAAAACATTCAGTACTGC.